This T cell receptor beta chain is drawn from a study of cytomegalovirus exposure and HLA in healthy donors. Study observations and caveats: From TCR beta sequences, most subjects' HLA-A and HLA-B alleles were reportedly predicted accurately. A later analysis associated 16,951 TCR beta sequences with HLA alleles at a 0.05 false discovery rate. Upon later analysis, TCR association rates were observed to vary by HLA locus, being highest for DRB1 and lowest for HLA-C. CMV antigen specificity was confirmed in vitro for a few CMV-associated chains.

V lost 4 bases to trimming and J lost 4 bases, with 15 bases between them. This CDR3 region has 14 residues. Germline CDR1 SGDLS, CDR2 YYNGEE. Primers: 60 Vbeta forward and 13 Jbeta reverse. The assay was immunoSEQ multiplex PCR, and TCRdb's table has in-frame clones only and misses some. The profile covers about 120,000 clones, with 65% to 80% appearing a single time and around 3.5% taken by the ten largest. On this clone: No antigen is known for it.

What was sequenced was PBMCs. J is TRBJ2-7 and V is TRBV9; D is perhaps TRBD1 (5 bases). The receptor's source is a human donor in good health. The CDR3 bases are TGTGCCAGCAGCTCCGACAGTGGACCTTACGAGCAGTACTTC. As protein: CASSSDSGPYEQYF.